These T cell receptor beta chains were read from a single sample in a study of blood T cell repertoires in COVID-19. Produced via immunoSEQ multiplex PCR; TCRdb's table is partial and in-frame only. The table has some 180,000 clones, nearly 80% seen once. The sequencing input was PBMCs or T cells enriched from blood (not recorded which). These TCRs come from a man between 60 and 70 years old who had been exposed to COVID-19. CDR3s include the opening cysteine and the closing phenylalanine or tryptophan. The D gene is left open where the match is weak. The size of a clone is reported for some rows only, either as once, few or many, or as a class for expanded clones.

TRBV2	TRBJ1-1	.	.	CASSGLIGLQNTEAFF	TGTGCCAGCAGTGGACTGATAGGCTTACAGAACACTGAAGCTTTCTTT
TRBV19	TRBJ2-1	TRBD1	.	CASNRQGAYNEQFF	TGTGCCAGTAACAGACAGGGGGCCTACAATGAGCAGTTCTTC
TRBV5-4	TRBJ2-1	.	.	CASSGRSYNEQFF	TGTGCCAGCAGCGGGAGGTCCTACAATGAGCAGTTCTTC
TRBV27	TRBJ1-2	.	.	CASRPGLIYGYTF	TGTGCCAGCAGGCCGGGACTGATCTATGGCTACACCTTC
TRBV27	TRBJ2-7	TRBD2	.	CASSPSGGYEQYF	TGTGCCAGCAGTCCTAGCGGGGGCTACGAGCAGTACTTC
TRBV7-2	TRBJ2-5	.	.	CASSLDPVETQYF	TGTGCCAGCAGCTTAGATCCGGTTGAGACCCAGTACTTC
TRBV29-1	TRBJ2-7	.	.	CSVDGLVEQYF	TGCAGCGTTGATGGCCTAGTCGAGCAGTACTTC
TRBV2	TRBJ2-7	TRBD2	.	CASSDSGQYEQYF	TGTGCCAGCAGTGATAGCGGGCAGTACGAGCAGTACTTC
TRBV9	TRBJ1-4	.	.	CASSPRLGSNEKLFF	TGTGCCAGCAGCCCCCGGTTGGGTAGCAATGAAAAACTGTTTTTT
TRBV11-2	TRBJ2-7	.	few	CASSLVGGLEQYF	TGTGCCAGCAGCTTAGTCGGGGGTTTGGAGCAGTACTTC
TRBV6-6	TRBJ2-7	TRBD2	.	CASSPDASGREQYF	TGTGCCAGCAGCCCTGACGCTAGCGGCCGAGAGCAGTACTTC
TRBV24-1	TRBJ2-3	TRBD2	.	CATSETGGSDTQYF	TGTGCCACCAGTGAAACGGGAGGTTCAGATACGCAGTATTTT
TRBV30	TRBJ2-1	.	.	CAWGTGTFIGGEQFF	TGTGCCTGGGGAACCGGGACTTTCATTGGGGGTGAGCAGTTCTTC
TRBV7-8	TRBJ2-2	TRBD2	.	CASSWRLAGGSNTGELFF	TGTGCCAGCAGCTGGCGACTAGCGGGGGGCTCGAACACCGGGGAGCTGTTTTTT
TRBV5-4	TRBJ1-1	TRBD1	.	CASSLVGTGRRGTEAFF	TGTGCCAGCAGCTTGGTTGGGACAGGGCGCAGAGGTACTGAAGCTTTCTTT
TRBV2	TRBJ1-5	TRBD1	once	CASSPRTGEDQPQHF	TGTGCCAGCAGTCCCCGGACAGGGGAAGATCAGCCCCAGCATTTT
TRBV12-5	TRBJ1-1	.	.	CASGLGRYTEAFF	TGTGCTAGTGGTTTGGGGAGGTACACTGAAGCTTTCTTT
TRBV7-3	TRBJ2-1	TRBD2	.	CASSLNRLAGGRNEQFF	TGTGCCAGCAGCCTCAACCGTCTAGCGGGAGGGCGCAATGAGCAGTTCTTC